This is a list of T cell receptor beta chains from one sample in a study of blood T cell repertoires in COVID-19. The method was immunoSEQ multiplex PCR; TCRdb's version includes in-frame clones alone and lacks a portion of them. The repertoire holds around 230,000 clones, with more than 70% as singletons. Material for sequencing was peripheral blood. Receptors originate from a woman aged 45-60 years with acute or convalescent COVID-19. CDR3s include the opening cysteine and the closing phenylalanine or tryptophan. D genes are given only for firm matches. Only some rows state a clone size, as once, few, many or a class for expanded clones.

TRBD2	once	18	TRBV19	TRBJ2-3	TGTGCCAGTAGTATAGGTTCCCTAGCGGGAGACCACACAGATACGCAGTATTTT	CASSIGSLAGDHTDTQYF
TRBD2	.	15	TRBV19	TRBJ2-1	TGTGCCAGTAGTGCGACTAGCGGTTCCTACAATGAGCAGTTCTTC	CASSATSGSYNEQFF
TRBD2	.	17	TRBV2	TRBJ2-1	TGTGCCAGCAGTGAGATTACTAGCGGGTCCTCCTACAATGAGCAGTTCTTC	CASSEITSGSSYNEQFF
.	.	16	TRBV5-6	TRBJ2-2	TGTGCCAGCAGCTCACTAGCATTCGCGAACACCGGGGAGCTGTTTTTT	CASSSLAFANTGELFF
TRBD2	.	18	TRBV5-1	TRBJ2-7	TGCGCCAGCAGCCCGGGACTAGCGGGAGGGCCTTGGTCCTACGAGCAGTACTTC	CASSPGLAGGPWSYEQYF
TRBD2	.	13	TRBV19	TRBJ2-1	TGTGCCAGTAGTATAGATGGGGGACTAGAGCAGTTCTTC	CASSIDGGLEQFF
TRBD2	.	12	TRBV19	TRBJ2-1	TGTGCCAGTAGTATAGGTACTAGCGGGCAGTTCTTC	CASSIGTSGQFF
.	.	15	TRBV6-4	TRBJ2-3	TGTGCCAGCAGCTCCGGTCCTACTAGCACAGATACGCAGTATTTT	CASSSGPTSTDTQYF
.	.	14	TRBV28	TRBJ2-7	TGTGCCAGCACTCAACACGGAGGAACCTACGAGCAGTACTTC	CASTQHGGTYEQYF
.	.	13	TRBV24-1	TRBJ2-3	TGTGCCACCAGTCAGGGAAGCACAGATACGCAGTATTTT	CATSQGSTDTQYF
.	.	15	TRBV29-1	TRBJ2-3	TGCAGCGTTGAGGGAACAGGGACCAGCACAGATACGCAGTATTTT	CSVEGTGTSTDTQYF
TRBD1	medium-sized	14	TRBV29-1	TRBJ2-1	TGCAGCGTTGCCCTTCCGGGACAGGTCAATGAGCAGTTCTTC	CSVALPGQVNEQFF
.	.	12	TRBV28	TRBJ2-7	TGTGCCAGCAGTTTTAGGGGCTACGAGCAGTACTTC	CASSFRGYEQYF
TRBD1	.	15	TRBV2	TRBJ1-2	TGTGCCAGCAGCCGTGACAGGGGGCGAGGGTATGGCTACACCTTC	CASSRDRGRGYGYTF
.	.	16	TRBV3-1/TRBV3-2	TRBJ2-5	TGTGCCAGCAGCCAAGGCATCGGGAGCGAGCAAGAGACCCAGTACTTC	CASSQGIGSEQETQYF
TRBD1	.	15	TRBV7-3	TRBJ2-2	TGTGCCAGCAGCCGACAGGGGGCTCCGTCCGGGGAGCTGTTTTTT	CASSRQGAPSGELFF
.	.	13	TRBV6-6	TRBJ1-5	TGTGCCAGCCACAGGGCCAGCAATCAGCCCCAGCATTTT	CASHRASNQPQHF
TRBD2	once	16	TRBV5-4	TRBJ2-5	TGTGCCAGCAGCGTCGGACTAGCGGGAGTAAGAGAGACCCAGTACTTC	CASSVGLAGVRETQYF
TRBD2	few	20	TRBV15	TRBJ2-3	TGTGCCACCAGCAGAGAAGGGACGACTAGCGGGAGTGTGGACACAGGTACGCAGTATTTT	CATSREGTTSGSVDTGTQYF
.	.	15	TRBV7-9	TRBJ1-4	TGTGCCAGCAGCTTAGGGGTCGGGATATCTGAAAAACTGTTTTTT	CASSLGVGISEKLFF
.	.	11	TRBV25-1	TRBJ2-4	TGTGCCAGCAGTGAAGGCCGTGCTCAGTACTTC	CASSEGRAQYF
.	.	13	TRBV12-3/TRBV12-4	TRBJ1-4	TGTGCCAGCAGTTTTATTCAGGGTGAAAAACTGTTTTTT	CASSFIQGEKLFF
TRBD1	few	17	TRBV6-1	TRBJ1-6	TGTGCCAGCAGTGAAGTAACAGGGGGCACCTATAATTCACCCCTCCACTTT	CASSEVTGGTYNSPLHF
.	.	14	TRBV18	TRBJ2-7	TGTGCCAGCTCACCAGTTCCCTCCTCCTACGAGCAGTACTTC	CASSPVPSSYEQYF
TRBD1	.	15	TRBV6-6	TRBJ1-3	TGTGCCAGCAGTTCCAGTTGGGACAGGGGAGACACCATATATTTT	CASSSSWDRGDTIYF
TRBD1	.	16	TRBV25-1	TRBJ2-1	TGTGCCAGCAGTGAATCAGGGGGAGAGGTCTACAATGAGCAGTTCTTC	CASSESGGEVYNEQFF
.	.	17	TRBV7-9	TRBJ2-6	TGTGCCAGCAGCTACAGGGTTGGGAGCTCTGGGGCCAACGTCCTGACTTTC	CASSYRVGSSGANVLTF
.	.	15	TRBV2	TRBJ2-3	TGTGCCAGCAGTGTGGGCCTATATAGCACAGATACGCAGTATTTT	CASSVGLYSTDTQYF
.	.	13	TRBV7-2	TRBJ1-4	TGTGCCAGCAGCTCGTTCAGGGATGAAAAACTGTTTTTT	CASSSFRDEKLFF
TRBD2	few	17	TRBV10-1	TRBJ2-1	TGCGCCAGCAGTGAGTCGGTAGCGGGAGGTCCTCTTTATGAGCAGTTCTTC	CASSESVAGGPLYEQFF
TRBD1	.	17	TRBV19	TRBJ1-5	TGTGCCAGTAGTATGACAAGCAGGGGGTTTAGCAATCAGCCCCAGCATTTT	CASSMTSRGFSNQPQHF
TRBD2	.	14	TRBV20-1	TRBJ2-3	TGCAGTGCTAGTAAGCGGGAGGGCTCAGATACGCAGTATTTT	CSASKREGSDTQYF
TRBD1	.	15	TRBV2	TRBJ2-2	TGTGCCAGCAGTCGACAGGGGGCGAACACCGGGGAGCTGTTTTTT	CASSRQGANTGELFF
TRBD1	.	14	TRBV6-6	TRBJ2-7	TGTGCCAGCAGCATAGACAGGGGAGTAAGCGAGCAGTACTTC	CASSIDRGVSEQYF
.	.	16	TRBV24-1	TRBJ2-2	TGTGCCACCAGTGATGCAGGGGTTGCGAACACCGGGGAGCTGTTTTTT	CATSDAGVANTGELFF
.	.	16	TRBV7-9	TRBJ2-7	TGTGCCAGCAGCCCCCGGCCCAGCGGAGGGTGGGGCGAGCAGTACTTC	CASSPRPSGGWGEQYF
.	.	14	TRBV28	TRBJ2-7	TGTGCCAGCAGTCAACCGGGACTGAACTACGAGCAGTACTTC	CASSQPGLNYEQYF
.	few	12	TRBV3-1/TRBV3-2	TRBJ1-2	TGTGCCAGCAGCCAAGTTCGGGGGGGCTACACCTTC	CASSQVRGGYTF
TRBD1	.	15	TRBV6-5	TRBJ1-2	TGTGCCAGCAGGCTTAACAGGGGGCCAAACTATGGCTACACCTTC	CASRLNRGPNYGYTF